These 18 T cell receptor beta chains were all obtained from the same sample, sequenced in a study of blood T cell repertoires in COVID-19. TCRdb's copy holds only in-frame clones and misses some; the assay was immunoSEQ multiplex PCR. The sample has around 300,000 clones, about 82% seen once. The source material was peripheral blood. These receptors were collected from a woman aged 45-65 years with active or convalescent COVID-19.

This clone showed up just a few times. The chain carries TRBV7-9 and TRBJ2-2; TRBD2 matches 11 bases. V lost 5 bases to trimming and J lost 4 bases; unmatched junction nucleotides: 6. The V gene's germline CDR1 is SEHNR and CDR2 FQNEAQ (reference sequence). The CDR3 spans 16 residues. The CDR3 DNA reads TGTGCCAGCAGCACACTAGCGGGAGATACCACCGGGGAGCTGTTTTTT. Amino acid sequence: CASSTLAGDTTGELFF.

The chain joins TRBV18 to TRBJ1-1; D is unresolved. Germline V CDR1 and CDR2: KGHSH, LQKENI. This CDR3 has 13 residues. Trimming left V 6 bases short and J 1 base short, with 9 bases between. In DNA, the CDR3 is TGTGCCAGCTCCCCTAACCGGAACACTGAAGCTTTCTTT. Amino acids: CASSPNRNTEAFF.

The chain is built from TRBV2 and TRBJ2-3, with D tentatively TRBD1 (6 bases). CDR3 length: 11 residues. V was pared by 9 bases and J by 6 bases, with 10 bases between. The germline gives CDR1 SNHLY, CDR2 FYNNEI. CDR3 in DNA: TGTGCCAGTAACAGGGCGGATACGCAGTATTTT. This encodes CASNRADTQYF.

The chain recombines TRBV9 with TRBJ2-7; TRBD2 matches 7 bases. The CDR3 extends over 14 amino acids. Trimming removed 6 bases from V and 5 bases from J; junction bases left unmatched: 11. Germline lookup yields CDR1 SGDLS and CDR2 YYNGEE. CDR3 coding DNA: TGTGCCAGCACCCCTGGGGCGGGAGTCGACGAGCAGTACTTC. It encodes CASTPGAGVDEQYF.

The chain has TRBV13 and TRBJ2-2; D call uncertain. The V end lost 1 base, the J end lost 1 base, and 7 bases lay between the germline ends. This CDR3 comprises 15 residues. CDR1 is PRHDT and CDR2 is FYEKMQ in the germline V gene (reference sequence). CDR3 DNA: TGTGCCAGCAGCTTAGTGGGCCAGAACACCGGGGAGCTGTTTTTT. It translates to CASSLVGQNTGELFF.

There are a few counts of this clone. This rearrangement joins TRBV3-1 (or the pseudogene TRBV3-2) to TRBJ2-7; 8 nucleotides match TRBD1. The CDR3 has 15 residues. Trimming at V came to 2 bases and at J to 7 bases, leaving 10 bases not matched to a gene. Germline values: CDR1 LGHDT, CDR2 YNNKEL (reference sequence). The CDR3 region has the DNA TGTGCCAGCAGCCAAAGGGCGTCAGGGGGCCGGGAGCAGTACTTC. This codes for CASSQRASGGREQYF.

The V gene is TRBV7-6, the J gene TRBJ2-1, with a weak D call TRBD2 (5 bases). CDR3 length: 14 amino acids. Trimming removed 5 bases at V and 9 bases at J, with 17 bases between. Germline CDR1 and CDR2: SGHVS and FNYEAQ. CDR3 sequence: CASSRDGGKVEQFF. The CDR3 bases are TGTGCCAGCAGCCGGGATGGCGGTAAGGTTGAGCAGTTCTTC.

The chain links TRBV28 to TRBJ2-2; no definite D call. CDR1 and CDR2 from the germline V gene are MDHEN and SYDVKM. Trimming left V 3 bases short and J 7 bases short, with 12 bases between. This CDR3 comprises 14 residues. CDR3 sequence reads: CASSFLLVGGELFF. The CDR3 coding sequence is TGTGCCAGCAGTTTCCTCCTAGTAGGCGGGGAGCTGTTTTTT. The full variable domain, in which reference TRBV28 and TRBJ2-2 provide the parts outside the CDR3, is DVKVTQSSRYLVKRTGEKVFLECVQDMDHENMFWYRQDPGLGLRLIYFSYDVKMKEKGDIPEGYSVSREKKERFSLILESASTNQTSMYLCASSFLLVGGELFFGEGSRLTVL.

J is TRBJ2-5 and V is TRBV7-6; perhaps TRBD1 as D (6 bases). From germline, CDR1 is SGHVS and CDR2 FNYEAQ. The CDR3 loop spans 14 amino acids. V lost 4 bases to trimming and J lost 4 bases, with 13 bases between them. CDR3 loop: CASSYWTEIETQYF. For the CDR3, the DNA is TGTGCCAGCAGCTACTGGACAGAAATAGAGACCCAGTACTTC.

Here the CDR3 reads CASSITGAQETQYF. The CDR3, as DNA: TGTGCCAGTAGTATAACAGGGGCCCAAGAGACCCAGTACTTC. The chain employs TRBV19 and TRBJ2-5; TRBD1 matches at 7 bases. This CDR3 spans 14 amino acids. From germline, CDR1 is LNHDA and CDR2 SQIVND (reference sequence). J gave up 1 base and V 2 bases, and 1 base lay outside the gene matches.

The chain uses TRBV2 and TRBJ1-2; TRBD1 is a possible D gene (6 bases). The germline V gene encodes CDR1 SNHLY and CDR2 FYNNEI. Trimming removed 8 bases from V and 5 bases from J, with 15 bases in between. This CDR3 is 13 amino acids long. CDR3 nucleotide sequence: TGTGCCAGCGGTGGGGGGCAAGGGTATGGCTACACCTTC. This gives the protein CASGGGQGYGYTF.

The chain carries TRBV5-1 and TRBJ1-2; no definite D call. CDR3 length equals 14 residues. The V end lost 4 bases, the J end lost 4 bases, and 14 bases lay between the germline ends. Germline values: CDR1 SGHRS, CDR2 YFSETQ. CDR3 protein: CASSTADGLYGYTF. The CDR3 coding sequence is TGCGCCAGCAGCACCGCCGACGGACTCTATGGCTACACCTTC.

V gene TRBV25-1 combines with J gene TRBJ1-3; the match to TRBD1 covers 7 bases. CDR1 and CDR2 (germline): MGHDK, SYGVNS. The CDR3 extends over 15 amino acids. Trimming at V came to 2 bases and at J to 3 bases, leaving 4 bases not matched to a gene. For the CDR3, the DNA is TGTGCCAGCAGTGAACAGGGGGAAGGTGGAAACACCATATATTTT. Protein sequence: CASSEQGEGGNTIYF.

V is TRBV18 and J is TRBJ1-1; no clear D gene. CDR3 length: 13 residues. CDR1 and CDR2 (germline): KGHSH, LQKENI. The germline V and J ends were trimmed by 6 bases and 4 bases, with 12 bases remaining between them. The CDR3 sequence is CASSYDTRTEAFF. The DNA for the CDR3 is TGTGCCAGCTCGTACGACACCCGCACTGAAGCTTTCTTT.

The chain links TRBV19 to TRBJ1-2, with TRBD1 identical over 12 bases. The ends lost 7 bases at V and 4 bases at J; junction bases unmatched: 13. This CDR3 spans 17 amino acids. Germline assignment: CDR1 LNHDA and CDR2 SQIVND (reference sequence). DNA for the CDR3: TGTGCCAGTATCGCCCGGGACAGGGGGCAGGATGGCTATGGCTACACCTTC. The encoded protein is CASIARDRGQDGYGYTF.

V gene TRBV7-8 combines with J gene TRBJ2-4; D is undetermined. V was shortened by 0 bases and J by 0 bases, with 15 bases between the two germline ends. Germline V lookup: CDR1 SGHVS, CDR2 FQNEAQ. The CDR3 totals 18 residues. Here the CDR3 reads CASSLAGVNFLAKNIQYF. DNA of the CDR3: TGTGCCAGCAGCTTAGCTGGAGTTAACTTCCTAGCCAAAAACATTCAGTACTTC.

V and J are TRBV3-1 (or the pseudogene TRBV3-2) and TRBJ2-1; D unclear. This CDR3 has 11 residues. Between the trimmed V and J ends, which lost 4 bases and 7 bases, there was a span of 5 bases. Germline V gene sequence: CDR1 LGHDT, CDR2 YNNKEL (reference sequence). The CDR3 DNA sequence: TGTGCCAGCAGCCTTCTTAATGAGCAGTTCTTC. It is translated as CASSLLNEQFF.

This clone was seen a single time. The J gene is TRBJ1-1, the V gene TRBV5-8; D remains unclear. Per the germline V gene, CDR1 is SGHTS and CDR2 is YDEGEE. CDR3 length: 15 amino acids. V gave up 7 bases and J gave up 1 base, with 17 bases separating them. CDR3 DNA sequence: TGTGCCAGCGGCCCGCTCGGGTATGCGAACACTGAAGCTTTCTTT. This sequence encodes CASGPLGYANTEAFF.